The 22 T cell receptor beta chains given below trace back to one sample, sequenced in a study of metastatic and nonmetastatic thyroid tumors (TCRdb year 2020). The library relied on PCR. TCRdb lists the instrument as Illumina HiSeq 4000. TCRdb handled the public reads itself, with Q25 trimming in fastp and clone calling in MiXCR, and kept productive beta chains. This sample gives roughly 2,300 clones in total; 25% of them show up just once. The ten largest make up 22% of the sample. No patient had received any treatment before thyroid surgery. The sample taken for sequencing was adjacent normal tissue. The source of these receptors is a male donor with papillary thyroid cancer or a benign thyroid nodule (not recorded which). Some clones in this sample may be carry-over from other donors' samples.

By share, this clone ranks as medium-sized. DNA for the CDR3: TGCAGTGCTAGCGATGCGGCACAAGAGACCCAGTACTTC. It is translated as CSASDAAQETQYF. The chain carries TRBV20-1 and TRBJ2-5; D ambiguous. The CDR3 sequence is 13 residues long. Germline CDR1 is DFQATT and CDR2 is SNEGSKA (reference sequence). Trimming removed 3 bases at V and 2 bases at J, with 10 bases between.

This clone was seen a few times. The chain has TRBV2 and TRBJ2-2; D may be TRBD1 (6 bases). The CDR3 is 14 residues long. V was pared by 6 bases and J by 4 bases, with 12 bases between. CDR1 and CDR2 (germline): SNHLY, FYNNEI. The CDR3 sequence is CASSPGHVTGELFF. CDR3 nucleotides: TGTGCCAGCAGCCCGGGACACGTCACCGGGGAGCTGTTTTTT.

Notes on this clone: A much larger clone sits a single nucleotide away, making a read error possible. This sequence joins TRBV6-1 and TRBJ2-1; unclear D gene. CDR1 and CDR2 (germline): MNHNS, SASEGT. CDR3 length: 11 residues. In DNA form, the CDR3 reads TGCGCCAGCAGGCAGTGGCCTGAGCAGTTCTTC. This codes for CASRQWPEQFF.

This clone is labeled as medium-sized. The chain carries TRBV11-2 and TRBJ2-7; possible D gene TRBD1, 6 bases. Trimming took off 2 bases at V and 6 bases at J, with 8 bases between the two ends. Germline V gives CDR1 SGHAT, CDR2 FQNNGV. The CDR3 is 12 amino acids. In DNA form, the CDR3 reads TGTGCCAGCAGCTTAACAGGGTTCGAGCAGTACTTC. Encoded protein: CASSLTGFEQYF. The variable domain in full, with the rest retrieved from reference TRBV11-2 and TRBJ2-7, is EAGVAQSPRYKIIEKRQSVAFWCNPISGHATLYWYQQILGQGPKLLIQFQNNGVVDDSQLPKDRFSAERLKGVDSTLKIQPAKLEDSAVYLCASSLTGFEQYFGPGTRLTVT.

This clone rates as medium-sized. The chain carries TRBV7-2 and TRBJ1-1, with 7 bases that match TRBD1. CDR1 SGHTA and CDR2 FQGNSA come from the germline V gene. Trimming at V came to 6 bases and at J to 10 bases, leaving 11 bases not matched to a gene. The CDR3 is 13 amino acids. In DNA, the CDR3 is TGTGCCAGCAGTCTGAGGCAGGGGGGTGGAGCTTTCTTT. Protein product: CASSLRQGGGAFF. The full variable domain, with the rest looked up from reference TRBV7-2 and TRBJ1-1, is GAGVSQSPSNKVTEKGKDVELRCDPISGHTALYWYRQSLGQGLEFLIYFQGNSAPDKSGLPSDRFSAERTGGSVSTLTIQRTQQEDSAVYLCASSLRQGGGAFFGQGTRLTVV.

This clone has a handful of counts. A read error is likely, as this CDR3 ends without the conserved phenylalanine or tryptophan. This chain uses TRBV6-1 with TRBJ2-7, with a weak D call TRBD1 (5 bases). The CDR3 runs 13 residues. Germline V gene lookup returns CDR1 MNHNS and CDR2 SASEGT. The CDR3 spells CATSDRDSYEQYL. CDR3 nucleotide sequence: TGTGCCACCAGTGACCGAGACAGCTACGAGCAGTACTTG.

In this sample, this clone turned up a few times. The chain links TRBV19 to TRBJ2-3; the D gene is possibly TRBD2 (6 bases). Germline CDR1 reads LNHDA; CDR2 reads SQIVND (reference sequence). V was clipped by 4 bases and J by 4 bases, with 9 bases between them. CDR3 length: 13 amino acids. The CDR3 nucleotides are TGTGCCAGTAGTACCTGGGGGGCAGATACGCAGTATTTT. Its translation is CASSTWGADTQYF.

A few counts support this clone. The chain is built from TRBV27 and TRBJ1-1; D gene unclear. V lost 0 bases, J lost 6 bases, and 11 bases lay in between. The CDR3 is 14 residues long. Germline CDR1 MNHEY, CDR2 SMNVEV (reference sequence). CDR3 loop: CASSLSPGIPEAFF. CDR3 sequence (DNA): TGTGCCAGCAGTTTATCTCCGGGAATCCCTGAAGCTTTCTTT.

Points on this clone: Since a much larger clone is just one base distant, this may be a read error. The chain combines TRBV9 with TRBJ2-1; D may match TRBD1 or TRBD2 (6 bases each). Trimming stripped 3 bases from V and 4 bases from J, with 11 bases between. Germline CDR1 and CDR2: SGDLS and YYNGEE. The length of the CDR3 is 14 residues. CDR3 coding DNA: TGTGCCAGCAGCGGGTGGGGGGCATACAATGAGCAGTTCTTC. Protein sequence: CASSGWGAYNEQFF.

This clone was picked up many times. The rearrangement uses TRBV6-1 and TRBJ1-2; D is unresolved. There are 11 residues in the CDR3. V lost 9 bases and J 4 bases, leaving 9 bases between the germline ends. Germline CDR1 reads MNHNS; CDR2 reads SASEGT. The CDR3 sequence is CASDSSYGYTF. CDR3 DNA: TGTGCCAGTGACTCCTCCTATGGCTACACCTTC.

Judged by abundance, this clone is large. The chain joins TRBV28 to TRBJ1-2; D gene uncertain. Germline V gene sequence: CDR1 MDHEN, CDR2 SYDVKM. CDR3 size: 13 residues. V shed 6 bases and J shed 8 bases, with 16 bases lying between them. CDR3 coding DNA: TGTGCCAGCAGCCCCGTGTGGGCGGGAGGCTACACCTTC. Translating it yields CASSPVWAGGYTF.

CDR3 nucleotides: TGTGCCAGCAACAGCGGGGGGGCTGGAAACGAGCAGTACTTC. Translating gives CASNSGGAGNEQYF. The chain has TRBV6-1 and TRBJ2-7; 10 bases align to TRBD2. Trimming cost V 7 bases and J 5 bases; bases outside gene matches: 8. CDR1 is MNHNS and CDR2 is SASEGT in the germline V gene. This CDR3 contains 14 residues.

The chain recombines TRBV19 with TRBJ2-5; D is perhaps TRBD1 (6 bases). There are 16 residues in the CDR3. Germline assignment: CDR1 LNHDA and CDR2 SQIVND (reference sequence). The V end lost 3 bases, the J end lost 2 bases, and 16 bases lay between the germline ends. CDR3 amino acids: CASSIGDRPPQETQYF. The CDR3 coding sequence is TGTGCCAGTAGTATTGGTGACAGGCCCCCTCAAGAGACCCAGTACTTC. Full variable domain (missing parts from reference TRBV19 and TRBJ2-5): DGGITQSPKYLFRKEGQNVTLSCEQNLNHDAMYWYRQDPGQGLRLIYYSQIVNDFQKGDIAEGYSVSREKKESFPLTVTSAQKNPTAFYLCASSIGDRPPQETQYFGPGTRLLVL.

This clone is large (0.1 to 1%). V gene TRBV12-3 or TRBV12-4 combines with J gene TRBJ2-3, with D uncertain. The V gene lost 5 bases and the J gene lost 3 bases, with 12 bases spanning the gap. CDR3 length equals 14 residues. DNA of the CDR3: TGTGCCAGCAGTCTATTTGGACGGACAGATACGCAGTATTTT. Its protein product is CASSLFGRTDTQYF.

This clone is categorized as large (0.1 to 1%). The chain is built from TRBV6-1 and TRBJ2-1; 8 bases map to TRBD2. CDR1 is MNHNS and CDR2 is SASEGT in the germline V gene. The CDR3 contains 16 residues. The V gene end was trimmed by 6 bases and the J gene end by 6 bases; junction bases not matched to a gene: 13. The DNA of the CDR3 is TGTGCCAGCAGGGCACAACTAGCGGCAATTGCCAATGAGCAGTTCTTC. Translating it yields CASRAQLAAIANEQFF.

This chain uses TRBV20-1 with TRBJ2-7; D is uncertain. This CDR3 spans 10 amino acids. Trimming stripped 5 bases from V and 6 bases from J, with 8 bases between. Looked up from germline, CDR1 is DFQATT and CDR2 is SNEGSKA (reference sequence). CDR3 sequence: CSALNIEQYF. CDR3 sequence (DNA): TGCAGTGCTTTAAATATCGAGCAGTACTTC.

The chain carries TRBV27 and TRBJ2-1; TRBD2 aligns across 11 bases. After removal of 6 bases from V and 7 bases from J, the junction contained 14 bases not matched to a gene. The CDR3 spans 17 residues. The germline gives CDR1 MNHEY, CDR2 SMNVEV (reference sequence). The CDR3 here is CASSLKEPGLAENEQFF. The CDR3 nucleotides are TGTGCCAGCAGCCTAAAAGAACCGGGACTAGCGGAAAATGAGCAGTTCTTC.

Details on this clone: A much larger clone differs by one base, so this may be a read error. The rearrangement links TRBV19 to TRBJ1-1; tentative D call: TRBD1 (5 bases). The CDR3 contains 12 residues. Germline loops: CDR1 LNHDA, CDR2 SQIVND (reference sequence). The ends were cut back, 5 bases at V and 10 bases at J, with 14 bases in the middle. The CDR3 here is CASSERQGSAFF. The DNA of the CDR3 is TGTGCCAGTAGTGAGAGGCAGGGATCAGCTTTCTTT.

The V call is TRBV5-1, the J call TRBJ1-1; TRBD1 is a possible D gene (5 bases). Trimming cost V 2 bases and J 2 bases, with 13 bases left between them. Germline CDR1 and CDR2: SGHRS and YFSETQ. The CDR3 totals 15 residues. The CDR3 sequence: CASSFTSGLNTEAFF. CDR3 DNA sequence: TGCGCCAGCAGCTTTACTTCGGGGCTCAACACTGAAGCTTTCTTT. Full variable domain (outside the CDR3, taken from reference TRBV5-1 and TRBJ1-1): KAGVTQTPRYLIKTRGQQVTLSCSPISGHRSVSWYQQTPGQGLQFLFEYFSETQRNKGNFPGRFSGRQFSNSRSEMNVSTLELGDSALYLCASSFTSGLNTEAFFGQGTRLTVV.

This clone was counted a few times. The V and J genes are TRBV2 and TRBJ1-2, with 11 bases that match TRBD1. CDR3 length: 15 residues. J was trimmed by 4 bases and V by 7 bases; bases with no gene match: 8. The germline V gene encodes CDR1 SNHLY and CDR2 FYNNEI. CDR3 sequence: CASTRGTGGTYGYTF. DNA of the CDR3: TGTGCCAGCACCAGAGGGACAGGGGGTACCTATGGCTACACCTTC.

About this clone itself: Other DNA variants within this sample encode the same CDR3. The chain combines TRBV9 with TRBJ2-1; the match to TRBD2 covers 9 bases. V was pared by 3 bases and J by 5 bases, with 3 bases of the junction left unmatched. Looked up from germline, CDR1 is SGDLS and CDR2 is YYNGEE. This CDR3 spans 14 amino acids. CDR3 amino acids: CASSGGGADNEQFF. DNA of the CDR3: TGTGCCAGCAGCGGCGGGGGGGCAGACAATGAGCAGTTCTTC. Full variable domain (missing parts from reference TRBV9 and TRBJ2-1): DSGVTQTPKHLITATGQRVTLRCSPRSGDLSVYWYQQSLDQGLQFLIQYYNGEERAKGNILERFSAQQFPDLHSELNLSSLELGDSALYFCASSGGGADNEQFFGPGTRLTVL.

Within the sample, this clone is medium-sized. The chain employs TRBV5-1 and TRBJ2-1; TRBD1 aligns across 9 bases. CDR1 and CDR2 (germline): SGHRS, YFSETQ. With 3 bases clipped from V and 2 bases from J, the junction kept 3 bases outside the gene matches. This CDR3 is built from 15 residues. CDR3 sequence reads: CASSSQGAAYNEQFF. CDR3 bases: TGCGCCAGCAGCTCACAGGGGGCCGCCTACAATGAGCAGTTCTTC.